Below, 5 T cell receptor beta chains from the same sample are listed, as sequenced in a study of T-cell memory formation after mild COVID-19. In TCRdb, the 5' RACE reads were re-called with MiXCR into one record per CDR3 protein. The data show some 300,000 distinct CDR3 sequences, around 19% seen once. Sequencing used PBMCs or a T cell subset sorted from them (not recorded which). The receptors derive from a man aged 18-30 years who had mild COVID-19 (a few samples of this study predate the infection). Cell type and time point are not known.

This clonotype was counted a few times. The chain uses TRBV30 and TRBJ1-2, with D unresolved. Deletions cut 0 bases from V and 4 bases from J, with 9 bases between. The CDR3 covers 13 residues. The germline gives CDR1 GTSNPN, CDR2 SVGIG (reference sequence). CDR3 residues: CAWSVLSGYGYTF. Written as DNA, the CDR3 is TGTGCCTGGAGTGTACTGTCAGGCTATGGCTACACCTTC.

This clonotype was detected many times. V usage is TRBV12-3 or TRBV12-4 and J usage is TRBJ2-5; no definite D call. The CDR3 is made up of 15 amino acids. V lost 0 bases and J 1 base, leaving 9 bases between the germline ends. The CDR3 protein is CASSLAVSFQETQYF. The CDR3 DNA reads TGTGCCAGCAGTTTAGCTGTTAGCTTCCAAGAGACCCAGTACTTC.

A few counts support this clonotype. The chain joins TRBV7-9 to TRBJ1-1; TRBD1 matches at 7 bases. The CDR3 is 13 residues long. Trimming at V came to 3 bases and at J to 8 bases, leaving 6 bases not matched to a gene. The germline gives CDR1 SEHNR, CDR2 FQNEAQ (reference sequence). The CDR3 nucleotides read TGTGCCAGCAGCTTGAGGGACAGCCCAGAAGCTTTCTTT. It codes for CASSLRDSPEAFF.

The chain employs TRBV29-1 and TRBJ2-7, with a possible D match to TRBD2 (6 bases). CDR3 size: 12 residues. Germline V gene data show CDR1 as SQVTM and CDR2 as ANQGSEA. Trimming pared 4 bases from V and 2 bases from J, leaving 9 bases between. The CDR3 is CSVVGGTYEQYF. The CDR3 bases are TGCAGCGTTGTCGGGGGAACCTACGAGCAGTACTTC.

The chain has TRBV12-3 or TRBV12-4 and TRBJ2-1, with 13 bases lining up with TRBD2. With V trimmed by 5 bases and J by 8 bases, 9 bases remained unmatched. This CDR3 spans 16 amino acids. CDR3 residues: CASSPGTSGALHEQFF. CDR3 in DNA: TGTGCCAGCAGTCCCGGGACTAGCGGGGCCTTGCATGAGCAGTTCTTC.